The subject of this entry is one T cell receptor beta chain. The antigen remains unidentified. The data were taken from a study of cytomegalovirus exposure and HLA in healthy donors. Study-level background: HLA-typed donors were the source of about 85 million unique TCRs held in an early data release.

The V and J ends lost 4 bases and 2 bases respectively, with 14 bases between them. The CDR3 is made up of 15 amino acids. Germline V gene lookup returns CDR1 SNHLY and CDR2 FYNNEI. 13 Jbeta primers and 60 Vbeta primers were used for the PCR. Generated by immunoSEQ multiplex PCR, the TCRdb table keeps only in-frame clones and is missing some. The sample has some 160,000 clones; around four fifths are singletons. Notes on the study in general: Analyzed later, association rates of TCRs varied across HLA loci, with DRB1 most and HLA-C fewest.

This sequence joins TRBV2 and TRBJ2-5; a weak D match, TRBD1 (6 bases). Material: PBMCs. The clonotype originates from a woman aged 18-29 years in good health and CMV-seronegative. The CDR3 sequence is CASSAQGSGQETQYF. CDR3 nucleotide sequence: TGTGCCAGCAGTGCACAGGGATCGGGACAAGAGACCCAGTACTTC.